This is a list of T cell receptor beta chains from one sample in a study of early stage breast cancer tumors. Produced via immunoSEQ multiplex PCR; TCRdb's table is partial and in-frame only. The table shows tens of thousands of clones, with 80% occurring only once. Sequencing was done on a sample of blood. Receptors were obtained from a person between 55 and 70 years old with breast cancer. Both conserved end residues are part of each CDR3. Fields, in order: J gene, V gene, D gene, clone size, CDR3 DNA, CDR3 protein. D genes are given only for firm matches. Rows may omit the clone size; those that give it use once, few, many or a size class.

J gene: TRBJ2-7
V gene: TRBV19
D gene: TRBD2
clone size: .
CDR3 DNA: TGTGCCAGTAGTTCCGGACTAGCGGGCAATCCTCTCTACGAGCAGTACTTC
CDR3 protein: CASSSGLAGNPLYEQYF

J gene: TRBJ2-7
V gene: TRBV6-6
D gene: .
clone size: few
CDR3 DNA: TGTGCCAGCAGTTACTCCTGGTTGGGCAGCTCCTACGAGCAGTACTTC
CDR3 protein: CASSYSWLGSSYEQYF

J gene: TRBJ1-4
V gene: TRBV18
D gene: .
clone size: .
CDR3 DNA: TGTGCCAGCTCACCCCCGGGATGGGAAAGTGAAAAACTGTTTTTT
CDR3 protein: CASSPPGWESEKLFF

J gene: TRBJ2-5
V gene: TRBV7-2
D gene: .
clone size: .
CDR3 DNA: TGTGCCAGCAGCCTAAACGGCAGGGAAGAGACCCAGTACTTC
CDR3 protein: CASSLNGREETQYF

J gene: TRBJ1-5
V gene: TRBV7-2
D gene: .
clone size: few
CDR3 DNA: TGTGCCAGCAGCCCGCTCCGGGGGTCCAATCAGCCCCAGCATTTT
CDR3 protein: CASSPLRGSNQPQHF

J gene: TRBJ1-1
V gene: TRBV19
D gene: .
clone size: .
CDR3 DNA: TGTGCCAGTAGTATAGTCCCTCAGGGGCGGACTGAAGCTTTCTTT
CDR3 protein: CASSIVPQGRTEAFF

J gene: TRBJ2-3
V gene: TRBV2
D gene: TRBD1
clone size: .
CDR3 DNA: TGTGCCAGCAGTGAGACAGGGGGATTCACAGATACGCAGTATTTT
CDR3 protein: CASSETGGFTDTQYF

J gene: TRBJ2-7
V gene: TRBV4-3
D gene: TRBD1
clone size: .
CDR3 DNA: TGCGCCAGCAGCCAAGAAGGCCCCGGGACAGGGGGCTACGAGCAGTACTTC
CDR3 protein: CASSQEGPGTGGYEQYF

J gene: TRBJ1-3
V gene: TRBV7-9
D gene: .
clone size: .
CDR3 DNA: TGTGCCAGCAGAGCAGGGTTCTCTGGAAACACCATATATTTT
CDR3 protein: CASRAGFSGNTIYF

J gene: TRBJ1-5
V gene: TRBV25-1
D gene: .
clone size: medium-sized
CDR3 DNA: TGTGCCAGCAGTGAATGGGGAGGGCAGGGAGTGAATCAGCCCCAGCATTTT
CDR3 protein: CASSEWGGQGVNQPQHF

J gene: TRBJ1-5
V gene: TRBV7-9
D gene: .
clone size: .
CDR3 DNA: TGTGCCAGCACCGGGACTGCTAGCAATCAGCCCCAGCATTTT
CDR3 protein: CASTGTASNQPQHF

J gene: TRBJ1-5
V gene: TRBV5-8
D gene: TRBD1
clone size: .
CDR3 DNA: TGTGCCAGCAGCTTGTATGGGGCAGGGGGCATGGGAAATCAGCCCCAGCATTTT
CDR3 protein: CASSLYGAGGMGNQPQHF

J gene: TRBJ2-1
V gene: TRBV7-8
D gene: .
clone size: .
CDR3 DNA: TGTGCCAGCAGCCTAGGTCCTAGCGAGAACAATGAGCAGTTCTTC
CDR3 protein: CASSLGPSENNEQFF

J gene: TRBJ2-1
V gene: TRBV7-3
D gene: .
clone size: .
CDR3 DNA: TGTGCCAGCAGCTTAGGGCCCAACAATGAGCAGTTCTTC
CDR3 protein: CASSLGPNNEQFF

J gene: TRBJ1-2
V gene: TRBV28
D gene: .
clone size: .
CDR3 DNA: TGTGCCAGCAGTCCCCCCGGGCAGGGTCTTAACTATGGCTACACCTTC
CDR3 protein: CASSPPGQGLNYGYTF

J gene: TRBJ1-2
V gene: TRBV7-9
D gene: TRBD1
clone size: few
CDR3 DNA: TGTGCCAGCAGCCAGGGACAGCGGAACTATGGCTACACCTTC
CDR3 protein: CASSQGQRNYGYTF

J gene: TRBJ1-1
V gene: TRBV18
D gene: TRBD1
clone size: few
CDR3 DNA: TGTGCCAGCTCACCAGGCTGGGGGACAGGGGAGGACACTGAAGCTTTCTTT
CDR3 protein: CASSPGWGTGEDTEAFF

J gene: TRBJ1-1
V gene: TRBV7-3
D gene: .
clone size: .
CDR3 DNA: TGTGCCAGCAGCTTAGTGGGAGGCGGGGCCAACACTGAAGCTTTCTTT
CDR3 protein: CASSLVGGGANTEAFF

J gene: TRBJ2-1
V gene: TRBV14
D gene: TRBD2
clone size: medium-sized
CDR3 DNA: TGTGCCAGCAGCCCGTGGGACTACGCTGAGCAGTTCTTC
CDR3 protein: CASSPWDYAEQFF

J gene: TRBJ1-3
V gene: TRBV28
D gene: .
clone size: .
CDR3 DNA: TGTGCCAGCAGCAAACATCGGGATCGCTCTGGAAACACCATATATTTT
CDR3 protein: CASSKHRDRSGNTIYF

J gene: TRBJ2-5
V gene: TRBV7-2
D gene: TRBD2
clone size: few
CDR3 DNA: TGTGCCAGCAGCCCATGGGCGGGAGGGTCGGGGGAGACCCAGTACTTC
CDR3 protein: CASSPWAGGSGETQYF

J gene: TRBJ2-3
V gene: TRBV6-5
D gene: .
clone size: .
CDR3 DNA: TGTGCCAGCAGTTACTCAGCCCCGCTATATTTT
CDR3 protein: CASSYSAPLYF

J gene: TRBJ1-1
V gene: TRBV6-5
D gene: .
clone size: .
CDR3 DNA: TGTGCCAGCAGTTACTTGGGAGGGATTGGGAACACTGAAGCTTTCTTT
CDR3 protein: CASSYLGGIGNTEAFF

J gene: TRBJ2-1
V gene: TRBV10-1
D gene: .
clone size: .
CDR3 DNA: TGCGCCAGCACCCCCTCGAATGAGCAGTTCTTC
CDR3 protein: CASTPSNEQFF

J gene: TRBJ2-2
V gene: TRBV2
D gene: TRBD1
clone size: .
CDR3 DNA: TGTGCCAGTACGGGACAGGGGAGTTTCACCGGGGAGCTGTTTTTT
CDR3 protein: CASTGQGSFTGELFF

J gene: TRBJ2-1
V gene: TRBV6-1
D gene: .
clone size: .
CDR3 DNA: TGTGCCAGCAGTGGGTGGGGGCTAAGCTCCTACAATGAGCAGTTCTTC
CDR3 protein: CASSGWGLSSYNEQFF

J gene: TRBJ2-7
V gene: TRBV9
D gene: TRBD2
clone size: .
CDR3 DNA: TGTGCCAGCAGCGTAGGCCTAGCGGGAGACACCGAGCAGTACTTC
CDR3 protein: CASSVGLAGDTEQYF

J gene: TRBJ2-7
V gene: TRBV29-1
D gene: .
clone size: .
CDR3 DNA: TGCAGCGTTGAGGTCTCGTCGGGAGACTACGAGCAGTACTTC
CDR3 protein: CSVEVSSGDYEQYF

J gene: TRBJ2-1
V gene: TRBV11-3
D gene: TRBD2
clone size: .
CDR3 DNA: TGTGCCAGCAGCTTTCCCCGAGCGGGAGGTTCCTACAATGAGCAGTTCTTC
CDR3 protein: CASSFPRAGGSYNEQFF

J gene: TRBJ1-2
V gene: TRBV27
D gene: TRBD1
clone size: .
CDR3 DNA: TGTGCCAGCAAGAGGACAGGGGAGGGTGGCTACACCTTC
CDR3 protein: CASKRTGEGGYTF

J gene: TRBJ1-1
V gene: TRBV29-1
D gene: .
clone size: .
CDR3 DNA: TGCAGCGTTCTAGGTAAGGCTTTTGGCACTGAAGCTTTCTTT
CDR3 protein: CSVLGKAFGTEAFF

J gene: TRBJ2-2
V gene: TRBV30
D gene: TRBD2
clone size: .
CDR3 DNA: TGTGCCTGGGAGCTAGCGGGAGGCTACACCGGGGAGCTGTTTTTT
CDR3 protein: CAWELAGGYTGELFF

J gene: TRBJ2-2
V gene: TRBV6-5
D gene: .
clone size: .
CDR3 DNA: TGTGCCAGCAGTTACTGGCTCCCGAACACCGGGGAGCTGTTTTTT
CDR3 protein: CASSYWLPNTGELFF

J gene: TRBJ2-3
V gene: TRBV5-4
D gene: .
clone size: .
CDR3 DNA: TGTGCCAGCAGCTCGGGAGTGCGGACAGATACGCAGTATTTT
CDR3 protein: CASSSGVRTDTQYF

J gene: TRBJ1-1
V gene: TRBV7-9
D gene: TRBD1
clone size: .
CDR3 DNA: TGTGCCAGCAGCACGAACAGGGGCACTGAAGCTTTCTTT
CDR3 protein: CASSTNRGTEAFF

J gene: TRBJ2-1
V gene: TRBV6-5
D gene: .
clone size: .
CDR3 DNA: TGTGCCAGCAGTCTCTCTAGAACCTACAATGAGCAGTTCTTC
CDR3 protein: CASSLSRTYNEQFF